These 14 T cell receptor beta chains came from one sample sequenced in a study of cytomegalovirus exposure and HLA in healthy donors. In the PCR, 60 Vbeta and 13 Jbeta primers were used. Some clones are missing from TCRdb's copy, which holds only in-frame ones; the method was immunoSEQ multiplex PCR. This sample has more than 80,000 clones; about 70% occur once, and the top ten carry 5% to 7%. The sequenced sample consisted of PBMCs. Receptor source: a woman aged 45-65 years in good health and CMV-seropositive.

The CDR3 reads CASSIGTGSNEQYF. The CDR3 region has the DNA TGCGCCAGCAGCATAGGGACAGGGTCTAACGAGCAGTACTTC. The rearrangement links TRBV5-1 to TRBJ2-7, with 9 bases identical to TRBD1. The germline V gene has CDR1 SGHRS and CDR2 YFSETQ. The CDR3 loop spans 14 amino acids. Trimming at V came to 4 bases and at J to 5 bases, leaving 7 bases not matched to a gene.

This rearrangement joins TRBV4-1 to TRBJ2-5; D uncertain. The CDR3 runs 10 residues. Trimming shortened V by 5 bases and J by 11 bases, and 9 bases separated the two germline ends. Germline V gene lookup returns CDR1 MGHRA and CDR2 YSYEKL. The CDR3 protein is CASSATKQYF. Here the CDR3 DNA reads TGCGCCAGCAGCGCTACGAAGCAGTACTTC.

The chain links TRBV6-4 to TRBJ2-1; D is undetermined. With 0 bases removed from V and 11 bases from J, the gap between germline ends came to 8 bases. This CDR3 has 12 amino acids. Germline CDR1 and CDR2: MRHNA and SNTAGT. CDR3 region: CASSDSRSQQFF. CDR3 bases: TGTGCCAGCAGTGACTCGAGGAGTCAGCAGTTCTTC.

In DNA, the CDR3 is TGTGCCAGCCATTCGGCTGGAAACACCATATATTTT. Amino acids: CASHSAGNTIYF. The chain links TRBV25-1 to TRBJ1-3; the D is unclear. The V gene lost 8 bases and the J gene lost 2 bases, with 7 bases spanning the gap. This CDR3 comprises 12 residues. Germline lookup yields CDR1 MGHDK and CDR2 SYGVNS.

V and J are TRBV9 and TRBJ2-2; no clear D. The germline CDR1 and CDR2 sequences are SGDLS and YYNGEE. Deletions cut 4 bases from V and 1 base from J, with 17 bases between. This CDR3 is 17 amino acids long. Here the CDR3 reads CASSPSEGGENTGELFF. CDR3 nucleotides: TGTGCCAGCAGCCCGAGTGAAGGCGGAGAGAACACCGGGGAGCTGTTTTTT. The entire variable domain, with the rest obtained from reference TRBV9 and TRBJ2-2, is as follows: DSGVTQTPKHLITATGQRVTLRCSPRSGDLSVYWYQQSLDQGLQFLIQYYNGEERAKGNILERFSAQQFPDLHSELNLSSLELGDSALYFCASSPSEGGENTGELFFGEGSRLTVL.

A single count supports this clone. This sequence joins TRBV5-1 and TRBJ1-1; a weak D match, TRBD1 (6 bases). CDR3 size: 16 residues. Trimming left V 1 base short and J 5 bases short, with 18 bases between. Germline V gene lookup returns CDR1 SGHRS and CDR2 YFSETQ. The CDR3 sequence is CASSLMGGASGTEAFF. CDR3 coding DNA: TGCGCCAGCAGCTTGATGGGGGGGGCCTCGGGGACTGAAGCTTTCTTT.

A note on this clone: One junction end does not reproduce the germline sequence, and a read error may be involved. CDR3 nucleotide sequence: TGTGCCACCGGAGGGCGGGGGGGCACAGATACGCAGTATTTT. Its translation is CATGGRGGTDTQYF. The V and J genes are TRBV4-1 and TRBJ2-3, with TRBD2 matching over 8 bases. The CDR3 spans 14 residues. The V gene's germline CDR1 is MGHRA and CDR2 YSYEKL.

The genes are TRBV5-1 and TRBJ1-2; maybe TRBD1 (6 bases). This CDR3 has 17 residues. Trimming shortened V by 1 base and J by 1 base, and 17 bases separated the two germline ends. From germline, CDR1 is SGHRS and CDR2 YFSETQ. The CDR3 loop reads CASSLSPAVGGNYGYTF. The CDR3, as DNA: TGCGCCAGCAGCTTGAGCCCCGCAGTAGGGGGTAACTATGGCTACACCTTC.

This clone appeared a few times. The V and J genes are TRBV28 and TRBJ1-6; 7 bases align to TRBD1. The germline gives CDR1 MDHEN, CDR2 SYDVKM. The CDR3 is made up of 14 amino acids. V was pared by 4 bases and J by 14 bases, with 11 bases of the junction left unmatched. CDR3 sequence reads: CASSSGGTEITLHF. Written as DNA, the CDR3 is TGTGCCAGCAGTTCCGGTGGGACAGAGATCACCCTCCACTTT.

The chain uses TRBV19 and TRBJ1-6, with D uncertain. This CDR3 has 13 residues. Per the germline V gene, CDR1 is LNHDA and CDR2 is SQIVND (reference sequence). Trimming took 7 bases from V and 12 from J, leaving 16 bases between them. The CDR3 DNA reads TGTGCCAGTAATTTACGGACTCGTCAACCCCTCCACTTT. Its protein is CASNLRTRQPLHF. The variable domain in full, with the rest retrieved from reference TRBV19 and TRBJ1-6, is DGGITQSPKYLFRKEGQNVTLSCEQNLNHDAMYWYRQDPGQGLRLIYYSQIVNDFQKGDIAEGYSVSREKKESFPLTVTSAQKNPTAFYLCASNLRTRQPLHFGNGTRLTVT.

V and J are TRBV28 and TRBJ2-3; D is perhaps TRBD2 (6 bases). This CDR3 comprises 15 residues. Per the germline V gene, CDR1 is MDHEN and CDR2 is SYDVKM. Trimming took off 3 bases at V and 6 bases at J, with 16 bases between the two ends. Here the CDR3 reads CASSFGRLGADTQYF. The CDR3 DNA sequence: TGTGCCAGCAGTTTCGGCAGACTAGGCGCCGATACGCAGTATTTT.

The chain uses TRBV6-1 and TRBJ1-1, with a possible D match to TRBD1 (6 bases). Germline V gene lookup returns CDR1 MNHNS and CDR2 SASEGT. CDR3 length: 15 amino acids. The V end lost 2 bases, the J end lost 0 bases, and 10 bases lay between the germline ends. Here the CDR3 DNA reads TGTGCCAGCAGTGAACTCACAGGGATGAACACTGAAGCTTTCTTT. This sequence encodes CASSELTGMNTEAFF.

The chain joins TRBV27 to TRBJ1-6; no reliable D call. This CDR3 is 11 amino acids long. The V gene's germline CDR1 is MNHEY and CDR2 SMNVEV (reference sequence). V was clipped by 5 bases and J by 13 bases, with 9 bases between them. The CDR3 region is CASSATGPLHF. As DNA, the CDR3 is TGTGCCAGCAGTGCGACCGGGCCCCTCCACTTT.

The count of this clone is one. The chain joins TRBV2 to TRBJ1-1; no firm D call. The CDR3 contains 15 residues. V was trimmed by 0 bases and J by 1 base, leaving 9 bases between them. CDR1 SNHLY and CDR2 FYNNEI come from the germline V gene. In DNA form, the CDR3 reads TGTGCCAGCAGTGAAGCTATCCCGGGGAACACTGAAGCTTTCTTT. Encoded protein: CASSEAIPGNTEAFF.